This record concerns one T cell receptor beta chain sequence. Its antigen is unidentified. The sample belongs to a study of cytomegalovirus exposure and HLA in healthy donors. Study outcomes and limitations: A later analysis reportedly found that, within productive TCRs, an Asian-associated ancestry cluster had fewer N-insertions than the mean observed across the approximately 660 donors.

Vbeta (60) and Jbeta (13) primers were used in the PCR. Profiling relied on immunoSEQ multiplex PCR, and the TCRdb table lists in-frame clones only, not all of them. This sample carries 150,000 to 200,000 clones, 60% to 85% of them seen once, and the ten largest clones take less than 1.1%. The V end lost 6 bases, the J end lost 1 base, and 9 bases lay between the germline ends. The CDR3 spans 13 residues. From germline, CDR1 is MNHEY and CDR2 SVGAGI. The chain combines TRBV6-5 with TRBJ1-1; D uncertain. This TCR was recovered from a middle-aged woman in good health and CMV-seronegative. Sequenced material: PBMCs. The CDR3 DNA reads as TGTGCCAGCAGACTGGTTTCGAACACTGAAGCTTTCTTT. It specifies CASRLVSNTEAFF.